Listed below are T cell receptor beta chains from one sample, sequenced in a study of beta chain features in type 1 diabetes. TCRdb keeps only in-frame clones here, not all; method: immunoSEQ multiplex PCR. The sample includes about 52,000 clones, under 55% seen only once; the top ten take 1.4% to 1.5%. Material for sequencing was Tregs from blood. The receptor set was obtained from a man aged 25-45 years with type 1 diabetes. Each CDR3 is given without its conserved first and last residue. Fields, in order: V gene, J gene, CDR3 protein.

v_call: TRBV19; j_call: TRBJ1-1; cdr3_aa: ASSNRGGRLNTEAF
v_call: TRBV6-5; j_call: TRBJ1-6; cdr3_aa: ASSYSGGRGSPLH
v_call: TRBV27; j_call: TRBJ1-1; cdr3_aa: ASSSRPGTGRANTEAF
v_call: TRBV28; j_call: TRBJ2-4; cdr3_aa: ASSLPLADIAKNIQY
v_call: TRBV6-1; j_call: TRBJ2-1; cdr3_aa: ASTRDYRAYNEQF
v_call: TRBV30; j_call: TRBJ2-5; cdr3_aa: AWSLYQETQY
v_call: TRBV7-2; j_call: TRBJ1-1; cdr3_aa: ASSPGGRNTEAF
v_call: TRBV18; j_call: TRBJ2-1; cdr3_aa: ASSPPYQGNEQF
v_call: TRBV7-2; j_call: TRBJ1-2; cdr3_aa: ASSLDVKGSDGYT
v_call: TRBV2; j_call: TRBJ1-5; cdr3_aa: ASSMSGGSNQPQH
v_call: TRBV6-5; j_call: TRBJ2-7; cdr3_aa: ASSQGRGGGTEQY
v_call: TRBV10-3; j_call: TRBJ2-7; cdr3_aa: AISVGPGAGDLHEQY
v_call: TRBV5-1; j_call: TRBJ2-7; cdr3_aa: ASSETGVEQY
v_call: TRBV6-6; j_call: TRBJ2-5; cdr3_aa: ASQRSIQETQY
v_call: TRBV30; j_call: TRBJ1-1; cdr3_aa: AWSKGAVSTEAF
v_call: TRBV5-1; j_call: TRBJ1-1; cdr3_aa: ASSRSNTEAF
v_call: TRBV5-6; j_call: TRBJ1-6; cdr3_aa: ASNAGNYNSPLH
v_call: TRBV7-2; j_call: TRBJ1-2; cdr3_aa: ASSSQGGSDYGYT
v_call: TRBV29-1; j_call: TRBJ2-3; cdr3_aa: SATGTGGLDTQY
v_call: TRBV27; j_call: TRBJ1-3; cdr3_aa: ASSSTPTGNSGNTIY
v_call: TRBV29-1; j_call: TRBJ2-7; cdr3_aa: SVIVSGYEQY
v_call: TRBV11-1; j_call: TRBJ2-5; cdr3_aa: ASSSRVLETQY
v_call: TRBV7-2; j_call: TRBJ2-1; cdr3_aa: ASSLSGRQGVYEQF
v_call: TRBV28; j_call: TRBJ2-1; cdr3_aa: ASSLGRGPIGEQF
v_call: TRBV6-1; j_call: TRBJ1-5; cdr3_aa: ASRDQTGGNQPQH
v_call: TRBV28; j_call: TRBJ1-2; cdr3_aa: ASSLNSQSSGYT
v_call: TRBV7-9; j_call: TRBJ2-3; cdr3_aa: ASSSRTGSADTQY
v_call: TRBV20-1; j_call: TRBJ2-1; cdr3_aa: SVGGLEQF
v_call: TRBV4-1; j_call: TRBJ2-5; cdr3_aa: ASSQDRGSGSGGETQY
v_call: TRBV5-1; j_call: TRBJ2-1; cdr3_aa: ASSLDGRGYNEQF